This T cell receptor (beta chain) was retrieved from a study of long-term antiretroviral therapy in people with HIV. The CDR3 length is 14 residues. Germline V gene sequence: CDR1 SQVTM, CDR2 ANQGSEA. V was pared by 6 bases and J by 4 bases, with 5 bases of the junction left unmatched. Samples were assayed with immunoSEQ v3.0 at survey level. Here immunoSEQ multiplex PCR was the method, and the copy in TCRdb shows in-frame clones only, minus some. In the table there are about 22,000 clones, 70% to 90% of which are singletons. On this clone itself: Its antigen is unknown.

Each donor provided at least one pre-ART PBMC sample and at least two post-ART PBMC samples. Findings of the study overall: No data were available on ART adherence, viral resistance or therapy changes. Clones with expansion before ART led the repertoire at all time points. It was observed that HIV repertoires exhibited narrower CDR3 length ranges than controls.

The rearrangement links TRBV29-1 to TRBJ2-1; 11 nucleotides line up with TRBD2. The receptor was derived from a man in his 60s with HIV. This sample comprised unsorted PBMCs, obtained 0.6 years after starting antiretroviral therapy. This chain's CDR3 is CSVTLAGVYNEQFF. CDR3 coding DNA: TGCAGCGTCACACTAGCGGGAGTATACAATGAGCAGTTCTTC.